This TCR beta chain emerged from a study of blood T cell repertoires in COVID-19. As for the study in general: Acute-phase and convalescent COVID-19 samples originated in the United States, Italy and Spain. The cDNA or gDNA used as material had been derived from T cells, B-cell-depleted T cells, or PBMCs.

Germline V lookup: CDR1 SGHRS, CDR2 YFSETQ. V was shortened by 5 bases and J by 4 bases, with 18 bases between the two germline ends. This CDR3 contains 15 residues. In the authors' workflow: Amplified reference gene primers provided the basis for estimating nucleated cell counts. Produced via immunoSEQ multiplex PCR; TCRdb's table is partial and in-frame only. V and J calls plus clone size are reproduced from that table; the DNA served to infer D and trimming. The sample yields tens of thousands of clones, over 75% seen once. The sequence was obtained from a man of 80 years or more with acute or convalescent COVID-19. The sequenced sample consisted of peripheral blood. The rearrangement joins TRBV5-1 to TRBJ1-2; no clear D. CDR3 residues: CASSSDFQKIYGYTF. Written as DNA, the CDR3 is TGCGCCAGCAGTTCAGACTTTCAAAAGATCTATGGCTACACCTTC.